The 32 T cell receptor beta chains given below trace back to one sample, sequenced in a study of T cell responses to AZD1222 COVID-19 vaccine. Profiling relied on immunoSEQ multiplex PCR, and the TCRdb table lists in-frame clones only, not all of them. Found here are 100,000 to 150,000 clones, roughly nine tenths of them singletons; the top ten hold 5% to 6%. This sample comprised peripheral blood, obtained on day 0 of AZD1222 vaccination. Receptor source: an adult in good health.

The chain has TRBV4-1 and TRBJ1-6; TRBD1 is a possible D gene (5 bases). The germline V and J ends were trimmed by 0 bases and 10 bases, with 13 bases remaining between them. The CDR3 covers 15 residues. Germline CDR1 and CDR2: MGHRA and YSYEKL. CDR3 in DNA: TGCGCCAGCAGCCAAGAGGTGGGCAGGGACTCACCCCTCCACTTT. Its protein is CASSQEVGRDSPLHF.

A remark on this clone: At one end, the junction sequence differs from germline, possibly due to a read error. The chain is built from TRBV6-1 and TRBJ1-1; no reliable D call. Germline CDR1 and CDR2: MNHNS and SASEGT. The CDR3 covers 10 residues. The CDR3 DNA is TGTGCCAGCAGTGAAGTAAACAAGAGGTTT. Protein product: CASSEVNKRF.

CDR3 sequence: CASSHRAMNTEAFF. The CDR3 bases are TGTGCCAGCAGCCACAGAGCGATGAACACTGAAGCTTTCTTT. The rearrangement links TRBV3-1 (or the pseudogene TRBV3-2) to TRBJ1-1; D unresolved. The CDR3 extends over 14 amino acids. Germline V lookup: CDR1 LGHDT, CDR2 YNNKEL (reference sequence). V dropped 3 bases and J dropped 0 bases, with 8 bases sitting between them.

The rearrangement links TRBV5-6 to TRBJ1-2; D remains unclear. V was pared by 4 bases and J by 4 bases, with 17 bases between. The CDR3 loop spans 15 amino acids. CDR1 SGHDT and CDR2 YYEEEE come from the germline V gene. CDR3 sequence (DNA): TGTGCCAGCAGCCTGGAATCGGGCTCATTCTATGGCTACACCTTC. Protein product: CASSLESGSFYGYTF.

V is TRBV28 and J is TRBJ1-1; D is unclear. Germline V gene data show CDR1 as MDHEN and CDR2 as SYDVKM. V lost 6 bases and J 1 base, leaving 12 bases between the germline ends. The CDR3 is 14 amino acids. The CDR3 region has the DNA TGTGCCAGCAGCCTGATCGGCCGGAACACTGAAGCTTTCTTT. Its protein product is CASSLIGRNTEAFF.

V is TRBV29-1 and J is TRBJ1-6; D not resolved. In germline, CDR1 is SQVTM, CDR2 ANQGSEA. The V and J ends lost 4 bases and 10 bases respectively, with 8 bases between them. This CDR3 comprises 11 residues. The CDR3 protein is CSVGWNSPLHF. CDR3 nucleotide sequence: TGCAGCGTTGGATGGAACTCACCCCTCCACTTT.

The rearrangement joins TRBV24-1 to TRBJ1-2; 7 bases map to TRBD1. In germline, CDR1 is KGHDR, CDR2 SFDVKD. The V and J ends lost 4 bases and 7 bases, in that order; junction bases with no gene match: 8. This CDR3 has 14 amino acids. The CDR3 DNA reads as TGTGCCACCAGTGACCTCGACAGGGTGGGTGGCTACACCTTC. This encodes CATSDLDRVGGYTF.

In nucleotides, the CDR3 is TGCGCCAGCAGCTTGCCCTCCCCGGGCCAGCCCCAGCATTTT. This codes for CASSLPSPGQPQHF. The chain joins TRBV5-1 to TRBJ1-5; no definite D call. CDR1 SGHRS and CDR2 YFSETQ come from the germline V gene. Trimming left V 1 base short and J 7 bases short, with 12 bases between. This CDR3 comprises 14 residues.

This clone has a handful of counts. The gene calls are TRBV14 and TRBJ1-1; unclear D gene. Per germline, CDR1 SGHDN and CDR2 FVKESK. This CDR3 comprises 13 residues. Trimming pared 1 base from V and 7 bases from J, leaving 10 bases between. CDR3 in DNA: TGTGCCAGCAGCCAAGGCGGTGACATTGAAGCTTTCTTT. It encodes CASSQGGDIEAFF. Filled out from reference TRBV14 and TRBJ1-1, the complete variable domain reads EAGVTQFPSHSVIEKGQTVTLRCDPISGHDNLYWYRRVMGKEIKFLLHFVKESKQDESGMPNNRFLAERTGGTYSTLKVQPAELEDSGVYFCASSQGGDIEAFFGQGTRLTVV.

The CDR3 region is CATSEALTPSDTQYF. The CDR3, as DNA: TGTGCCACCAGTGAGGCCTTAACCCCGTCAGATACGCAGTATTTT. The chain joins TRBV24-1 to TRBJ2-3, with unresolved D. Germline assignment: CDR1 KGHDR and CDR2 SFDVKD. Trimming took 4 bases from V and 4 from J, leaving 14 bases between them. The CDR3 has 15 amino acids.

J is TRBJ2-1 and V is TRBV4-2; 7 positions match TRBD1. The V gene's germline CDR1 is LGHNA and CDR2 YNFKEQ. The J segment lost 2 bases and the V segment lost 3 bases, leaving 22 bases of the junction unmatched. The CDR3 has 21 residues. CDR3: CASSQTRQGETQIEPYNEQFF. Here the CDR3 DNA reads TGTGCCAGCAGCCAGACCCGACAGGGAGAAACTCAGATAGAGCCCTACAATGAGCAGTTCTTC.

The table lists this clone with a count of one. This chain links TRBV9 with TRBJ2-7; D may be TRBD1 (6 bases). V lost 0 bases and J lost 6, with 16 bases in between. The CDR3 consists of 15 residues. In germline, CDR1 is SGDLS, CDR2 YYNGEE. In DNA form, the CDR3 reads TGTGCCAGCAGCGTAGATGGACAGAGGATTGGCGAGCAGTACTTC. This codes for CASSVDGQRIGEQYF.

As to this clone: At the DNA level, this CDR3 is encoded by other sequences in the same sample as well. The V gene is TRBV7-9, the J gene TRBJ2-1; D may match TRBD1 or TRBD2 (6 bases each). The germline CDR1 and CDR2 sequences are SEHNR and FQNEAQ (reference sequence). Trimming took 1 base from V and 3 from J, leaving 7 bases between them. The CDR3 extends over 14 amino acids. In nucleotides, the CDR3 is TGTGCCAGCAGCTTAGAGGGGGGCTACAATGAGCAGTTCTTC. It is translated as CASSLEGGYNEQFF.

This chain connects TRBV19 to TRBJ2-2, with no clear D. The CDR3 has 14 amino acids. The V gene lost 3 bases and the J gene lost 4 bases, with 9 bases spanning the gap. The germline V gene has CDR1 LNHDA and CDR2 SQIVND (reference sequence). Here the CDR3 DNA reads TGTGCCAGTAGTATTAGTAGGAGCACCGGGGAGCTGTTTTTT. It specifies CASSISRSTGELFF.

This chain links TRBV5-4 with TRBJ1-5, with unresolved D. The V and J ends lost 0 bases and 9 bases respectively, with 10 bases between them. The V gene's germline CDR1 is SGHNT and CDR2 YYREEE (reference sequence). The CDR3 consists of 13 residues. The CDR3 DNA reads TGTGCCAGCAGCTTGGATTCTTCGGGGCCCCAGCATTTT. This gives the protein CASSLDSSGPQHF.

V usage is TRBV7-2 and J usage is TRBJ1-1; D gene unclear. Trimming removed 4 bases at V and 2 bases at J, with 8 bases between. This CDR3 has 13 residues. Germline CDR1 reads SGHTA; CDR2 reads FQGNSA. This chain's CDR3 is CASSSGPNTEAFF. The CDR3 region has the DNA TGTGCCAGCAGCTCCGGGCCTAACACTGAAGCTTTCTTT.

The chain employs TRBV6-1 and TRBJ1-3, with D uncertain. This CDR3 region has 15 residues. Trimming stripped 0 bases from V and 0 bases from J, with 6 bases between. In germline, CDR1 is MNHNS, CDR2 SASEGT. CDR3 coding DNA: TGTGCCAGCAGTGAAGCGCTGAACTCTGGAAACACCATATATTTT. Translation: CASSEALNSGNTIYF.

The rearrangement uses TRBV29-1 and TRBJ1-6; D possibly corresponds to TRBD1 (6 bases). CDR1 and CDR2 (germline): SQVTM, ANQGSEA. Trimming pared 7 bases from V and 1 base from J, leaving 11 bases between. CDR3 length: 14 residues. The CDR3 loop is CSDRARSYNSPLHF. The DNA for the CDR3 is TGCAGCGACAGGGCTAGATCCTATAATTCACCCCTCCACTTT.

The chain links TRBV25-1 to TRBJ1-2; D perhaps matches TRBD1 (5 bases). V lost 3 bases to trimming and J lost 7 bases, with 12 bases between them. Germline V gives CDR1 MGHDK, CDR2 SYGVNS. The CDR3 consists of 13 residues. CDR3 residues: CASSDSGWFGYTF. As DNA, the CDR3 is TGTGCCAGCAGTGATTCAGGGTGGTTTGGCTACACCTTC.

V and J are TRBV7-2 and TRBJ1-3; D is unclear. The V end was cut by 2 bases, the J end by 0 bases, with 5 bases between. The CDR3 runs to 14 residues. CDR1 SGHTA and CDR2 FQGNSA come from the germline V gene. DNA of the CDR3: TGTGCCAGCAGCTTATACAACTCTGGAAACACCATATATTTT. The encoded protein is CASSLYNSGNTIYF.

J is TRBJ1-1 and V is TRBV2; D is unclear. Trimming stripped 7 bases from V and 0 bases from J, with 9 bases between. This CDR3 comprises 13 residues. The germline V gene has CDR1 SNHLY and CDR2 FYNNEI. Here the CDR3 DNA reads TGTGCCAGCATTAAGGCGGTGAACACTGAAGCTTTCTTT. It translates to CASIKAVNTEAFF.

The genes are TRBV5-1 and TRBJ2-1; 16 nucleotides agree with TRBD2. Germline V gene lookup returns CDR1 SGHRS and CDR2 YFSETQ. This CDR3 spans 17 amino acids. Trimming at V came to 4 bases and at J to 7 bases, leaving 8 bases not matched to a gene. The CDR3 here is CASSHGTSGRARNEQFF. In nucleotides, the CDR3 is TGCGCCAGCAGCCACGGGACTAGCGGGAGGGCCAGGAATGAGCAGTTCTTC.

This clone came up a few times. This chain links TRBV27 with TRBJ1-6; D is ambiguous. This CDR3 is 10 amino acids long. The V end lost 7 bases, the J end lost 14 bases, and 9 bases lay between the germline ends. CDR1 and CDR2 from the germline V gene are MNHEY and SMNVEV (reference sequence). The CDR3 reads CASTEFTLHF. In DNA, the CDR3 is TGTGCCAGCACAGAATTCACCCTCCACTTT.

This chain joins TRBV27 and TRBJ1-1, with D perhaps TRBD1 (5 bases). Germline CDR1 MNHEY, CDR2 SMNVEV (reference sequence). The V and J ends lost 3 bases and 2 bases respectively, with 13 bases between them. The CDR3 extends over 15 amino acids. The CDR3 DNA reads TGTGCCAGCAGTTTCGGGGCAACCCCAAACACTGAAGCTTTCTTT. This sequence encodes CASSFGATPNTEAFF.

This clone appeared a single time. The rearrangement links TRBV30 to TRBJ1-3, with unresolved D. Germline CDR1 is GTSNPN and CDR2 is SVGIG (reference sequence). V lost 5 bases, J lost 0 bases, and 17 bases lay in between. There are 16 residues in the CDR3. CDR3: CAWGPGHGSSGNTIYF. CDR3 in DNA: TGTGCCTGGGGGCCTGGCCACGGGAGCTCTGGAAACACCATATATTTT.

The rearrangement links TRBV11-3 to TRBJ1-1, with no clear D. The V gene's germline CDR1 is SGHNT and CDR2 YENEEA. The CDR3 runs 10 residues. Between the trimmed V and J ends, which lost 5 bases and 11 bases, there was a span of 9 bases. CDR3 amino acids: CASSTLYAFF. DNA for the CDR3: TGTGCCAGCAGCACCTTATACGCTTTCTTT.

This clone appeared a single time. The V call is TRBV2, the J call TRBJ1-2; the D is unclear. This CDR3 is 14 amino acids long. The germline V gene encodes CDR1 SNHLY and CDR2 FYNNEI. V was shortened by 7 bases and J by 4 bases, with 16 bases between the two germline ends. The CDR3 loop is CASKGGRPPYGYTF. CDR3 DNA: TGTGCCAGCAAAGGAGGCCGGCCTCCCTATGGCTACACCTTC.

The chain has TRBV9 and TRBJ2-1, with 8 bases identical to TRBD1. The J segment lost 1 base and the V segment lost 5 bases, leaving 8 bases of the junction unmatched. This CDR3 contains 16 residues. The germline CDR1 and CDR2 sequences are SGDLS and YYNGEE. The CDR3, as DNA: TGTGCCAGCAGTCCTTCAGGGGGCCTTTCCTACAATGAGCAGTTCTTC. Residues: CASSPSGGLSYNEQFF.

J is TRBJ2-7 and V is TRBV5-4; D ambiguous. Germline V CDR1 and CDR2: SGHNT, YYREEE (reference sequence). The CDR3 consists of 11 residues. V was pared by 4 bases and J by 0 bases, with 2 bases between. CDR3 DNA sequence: TGTGCCAGCAGCGACTCCTACGAGCAGTACTTC. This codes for CASSDSYEQYF. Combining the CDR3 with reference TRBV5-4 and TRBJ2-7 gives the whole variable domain ETGVTQSPTHLIKTRGQQVTLRCSSQSGHNTVSWYQQALGQGPQFIFQYYREEENGRGNFPPRFSGLQFPNYSSELNVNALELDDSALYLCASSDSYEQYFGPGTRLTVT.

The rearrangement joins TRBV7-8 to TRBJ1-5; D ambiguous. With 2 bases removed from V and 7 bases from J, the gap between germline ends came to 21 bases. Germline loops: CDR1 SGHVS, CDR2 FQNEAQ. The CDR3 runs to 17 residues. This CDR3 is CASSLTPGVGEGQPQHF. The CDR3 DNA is TGTGCCAGCAGCTTAACCCCCGGAGTTGGGGAAGGGCAGCCCCAGCATTTT.

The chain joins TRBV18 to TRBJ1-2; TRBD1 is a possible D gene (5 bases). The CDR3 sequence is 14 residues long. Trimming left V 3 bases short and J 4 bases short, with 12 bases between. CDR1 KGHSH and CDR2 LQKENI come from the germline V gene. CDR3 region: CASSPGTDLYGYTF. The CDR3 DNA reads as TGTGCCAGCTCACCGGGGACGGACCTCTATGGCTACACCTTC.

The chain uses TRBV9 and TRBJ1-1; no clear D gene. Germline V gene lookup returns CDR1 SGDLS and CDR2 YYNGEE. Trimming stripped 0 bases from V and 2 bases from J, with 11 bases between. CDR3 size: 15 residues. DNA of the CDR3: TGTGCCAGCAGCGTAGCGGCCGAATATAACACTGAAGCTTTCTTT. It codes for CASSVAAEYNTEAFF.